What follows is one T cell receptor beta chain and its context. Its target is not known. In the PCR, 60 Vbeta and 13 Jbeta primers were used. TCRdb keeps only in-frame clones here, not all; method: immunoSEQ multiplex PCR. The sample has 110,000 or so clones; 60% to 80% are singletons. This record comes from a study of cytomegalovirus exposure and HLA in healthy donors. Turning to the study itself: Early release data held 85 million to 95 million unique TCRs from HLA-typed donors. Study-wide findings and caveats: Generally TCR sequences proved uncommon, though certain public TCRs appeared in numerous donors. CMV antigen specificity of three CMV-associated chains was confirmed in vitro. Roughly uniform depth of sequencing across donors was assumed in presence/absence analyses.

Germline V gene sequence: CDR1 MNHEY, CDR2 SMNVEV (reference sequence). The germline V and J ends were trimmed by 6 bases and 6 bases, with 15 bases remaining between them. CDR3 length: 13 amino acids. The TCR originated in a man aged 45-65 years in good health and CMV-seropositive. V usage is TRBV27 and J usage is TRBJ2-7, with D maybe TRBD1 (5 bases). The sequencing sample was made of PBMCs. CDR3 coding DNA: TGTGCCAGCAGACCATTCGACAGAAGCGAGCAGTACTTC. Translating it yields CASRPFDRSEQYF.